This entry features one T cell receptor beta chain sequence. In the original analysis: Reference gene primer amplification gave estimated nucleated cell counts. Sequencing used immunoSEQ multiplex PCR; TCRdb keeps in-frame clones, though not all of them. V, J and clone size are those of that table, while D and trimming were read from the DNA. The sample has around 53,000 clones, roughly 90% seen once. Germline assignment: CDR1 SGHKS and CDR2 YYEKEE (reference sequence). With 0 bases clipped from V and 6 bases from J, the junction kept 14 bases outside the gene matches. The CDR3 sequence is 18 residues long. The data belong to a study of blood T cell repertoires in COVID-19. Study summary: Whether acute or convalescent, the COVID-19 samples came from the United States, Italy and Spain. Sources were T cells, B-cell-depleted T cells, or PBMCs; the material itself was cDNA or gDNA.

The sequence was obtained from a human donor in a cohort sampled during active COVID-19. Sequenced: peripheral blood. The rearrangement uses TRBV5-5 and TRBJ2-7; 11 bases line up with TRBD2. In DNA, the CDR3 is TGTGCCAGCAGCTTGGGGGCGACTAGCGGGATACAAAGCCGCGAGCAGTACTTC. It translates to CASSLGATSGIQSREQYF.